The next 14 T cell receptor beta chains were all read from a single sample in a study of T cell responses to AZD1222 COVID-19 vaccine. Clones were read by immunoSEQ multiplex PCR, and TCRdb kept only the in-frame ones, dropping some. The table has approximately 150,000 clones, about nine tenths seen once. The sequencing here drew on peripheral blood, taken on day 0 of AZD1222 vaccination. The receptors stem from an adult in good health.

This clone was detected a few times. The CDR3 spells CASSFGSEAFF. DNA for the CDR3: TGTGCCAGCAGCTTTGGTAGTGAAGCTTTCTTT. The chain is built from TRBV7-8 and TRBJ1-1; D gene uncertain. Trimming stripped 3 bases from V and 7 bases from J, with 6 bases between. CDR3 length: 11 amino acids. The germline V gene encodes CDR1 SGHVS and CDR2 FQNEAQ.

The chain is built from TRBV7-8 and TRBJ2-5; D might be TRBD1 (9 bases). V lost 10 bases to trimming and J lost 5 bases, with 23 bases between them. Germline loops: CDR1 SGHVS, CDR2 FQNEAQ. The CDR3 runs to 15 residues. The CDR3 DNA reads as TGTGCCATCTCCCCGGGTAGCGGGACAGGGGAGACCCAGTACTTC. Its translation: CAISPGSGTGETQYF.

The V gene is TRBV28, the J gene TRBJ2-1; possible D gene TRBD2, 6 bases. The V gene lost 4 bases and the J gene lost 9 bases, with 16 bases spanning the gap. The CDR3 is made up of 14 amino acids. CDR1 is MDHEN and CDR2 is SYDVKM in the germline V gene. The CDR3 sequence: CASSSGLFLLEQFF. The CDR3 bases are TGTGCCAGCAGTTCGGGACTGTTCTTACTTGAGCAGTTCTTC.

The chain carries TRBV7-9 and TRBJ2-5; no firm D call. V gave up 5 bases and J gave up 4 bases, with 14 bases separating them. Germline V CDR1 and CDR2: SEHNR, FQNEAQ (reference sequence). This CDR3 has 14 amino acids. CDR3 residues: CASSPRLGIETQYF. The CDR3 bases are TGTGCCAGCAGCCCTCGGCTGGGGATAGAGACCCAGTACTTC.

In nucleotides, the CDR3 is TGCAGCGTTGGCGGGACAGACACTGAAGCTTTCTTT. It translates to CSVGGTDTEAFF. The chain uses TRBV29-1 and TRBJ1-1, with 7 bases aligning to TRBD1. This CDR3 has 12 amino acids. The junction had 2 bases not matched to a gene; V was cut back by 4 bases and J by 3 bases. Germline assignment: CDR1 SQVTM and CDR2 ANQGSEA.

The rearrangement uses TRBV5-4 and TRBJ2-7, with 8 bases fitting TRBD2. The CDR3 loop spans 16 amino acids. Germline V CDR1 and CDR2: SGHNT, YYREEE (reference sequence). V shed 7 bases and J 2 bases; nucleotides not matched to a gene: 14. CDR3 amino acids: CASSAGGVLQAYEQYF. The CDR3, as DNA: TGTGCCAGCTCCGCCGGGGGGGTCCTACAAGCCTACGAGCAGTACTTC.

This clone was seen just once. The gene calls are TRBV2 and TRBJ2-2; TRBD1 is a possible D gene (6 bases). This CDR3 spans 14 amino acids. CDR1 is SNHLY and CDR2 is FYNNEI in the germline V gene. V was shortened by 3 bases and J by 5 bases, with 10 bases between the two germline ends. Here the CDR3 reads CASSESQGTGELFF. As DNA, the CDR3 is TGTGCCAGCAGTGAGTCCCAGGGGACCGGGGAGCTGTTTTTT.

Comment on this clone: This CDR3 is also generated by other DNA sequences in the sample. The chain recombines TRBV14 with TRBJ2-7; 10 bases fit TRBD1. J was trimmed by 5 bases and V by 6 bases; bases with no gene match: 7. The CDR3 is 14 amino acids. Germline CDR1 is SGHDN and CDR2 is FVKESK. CDR3 DNA sequence: TGTGCCAGCAGTCGGAGACAGGGGGCTGACGAGCAGTACTTC. Amino acids: CASSRRQGADEQYF.

This chain uses TRBV18 with TRBJ2-2; the match to TRBD2 covers 10 bases. CDR1 KGHSH and CDR2 LQKENI come from the germline V gene. This CDR3 comprises 17 residues. After removal of 5 bases from V and 2 bases from J, the junction contained 8 bases not matched to a gene. The CDR3 sequence is CASSFGASGRNTGELFF. The CDR3 DNA reads TGTGCCAGCTCATTTGGGGCTAGCGGGAGAAACACCGGGGAGCTGTTTTTT.

The chain links TRBV6-5 to TRBJ1-4, with D unclear. There are 15 residues in the CDR3. CDR1 and CDR2 from the germline V gene are MNHEY and SVGAGI. V was pared by 0 bases and J by 8 bases, with 13 bases between. CDR3: CASSYSGRTGEKLFF. The DNA of the CDR3 is TGTGCCAGCAGTTACTCGGGCAGAACGGGGGAAAAACTGTTTTTT.

The V call is TRBV7-2, the J call TRBJ1-1; 9 bases agree with TRBD1. Germline V lookup: CDR1 SGHTA, CDR2 FQGNSA. This CDR3 contains 14 residues. J lost 0 bases, V lost 5 bases, and 1 base had no gene match. This CDR3 reads CASSGQGLNTEAFF. CDR3 in DNA: TGTGCCAGCAGCGGACAGGGGCTGAACACTGAAGCTTTCTTT. Filled out from reference TRBV7-2 and TRBJ1-1, the complete variable domain reads GAGVSQSPSNKVTEKGKDVELRCDPISGHTALYWYRQSLGQGLEFLIYFQGNSAPDKSGLPSDRFSAERTGGSVSTLTIQRTQQEDSAVYLCASSGQGLNTEAFFGQGTRLTVV.

Only one count was recorded for this clone. The chain has TRBV29-1 and TRBJ2-1, with 9 bases aligning to TRBD1. The length of the CDR3 is 13 residues. Losses at the gene ends were 4 bases for V and 7 bases for J; bases not matched to a gene: 5. The germline CDR1 and CDR2 sequences are SQVTM and ANQGSEA. The CDR3 region is CSVAGTGPNEQFF. Written as DNA, the CDR3 is TGCAGCGTTGCGGGGACAGGGCCTAATGAGCAGTTCTTC.

This chain links TRBV29-1 with TRBJ1-1; TRBD1 might be the D (6 bases). V lost 4 bases to trimming and J lost 0 bases, with 12 bases between them. Germline V gene sequence: CDR1 SQVTM, CDR2 ANQGSEA. The CDR3 has 14 amino acids. CDR3 nucleotides: TGCAGCGTTGCGAGGACAGTAATGAACACTGAAGCTTTCTTT. Encoded protein: CSVARTVMNTEAFF.

The chain is built from TRBV14 and TRBJ2-1; TRBD2 matches 13 bases. The CDR3 loop spans 18 amino acids. Trimming took 3 bases from V and 12 from J; bases not matched to a gene: 17. Germline CDR1 SGHDN, CDR2 FVKESK. CDR3 coding DNA: TGTGCCAGCAGCCACCAGGGGCCCCTACTAGCGGGAGGGCCGGGGCAGTTCTTC. Translating gives CASSHQGPLLAGGPGQFF.